This TCR beta chain appears in the sequencing data of a study of T cell responses to AZD1222 COVID-19 vaccine. Overall study findings and caveats: CD4 TCRs linked to vaccination spanned spike, dominating at 160-218 and 743-854. Increased Spike-specific TCR breadth and depth were observed after two AZD1222 doses.

Here immunoSEQ multiplex PCR was the method, and the copy in TCRdb shows in-frame clones only, minus some. The sample lists 150,000 to 190,000 clones, about 88% occurring once. Turning to this clone: Its antigen is undetermined.

Deletions cut 4 bases from V and 4 bases from J, with 6 bases between. Looked up from germline, CDR1 is SGHDT and CDR2 is YYEEEE. The CDR3 extends over 11 amino acids. The chain links TRBV5-6 to TRBJ2-7; D is ambiguous. The material was peripheral blood, obtained after recovery from COVID-19. The TCR originated in an adult who had recovered from COVID-19. For the CDR3, the DNA is TGTGCCAGCAGCCACAGATACGAGCAGTACTTC. It codes for CASSHRYEQYF.